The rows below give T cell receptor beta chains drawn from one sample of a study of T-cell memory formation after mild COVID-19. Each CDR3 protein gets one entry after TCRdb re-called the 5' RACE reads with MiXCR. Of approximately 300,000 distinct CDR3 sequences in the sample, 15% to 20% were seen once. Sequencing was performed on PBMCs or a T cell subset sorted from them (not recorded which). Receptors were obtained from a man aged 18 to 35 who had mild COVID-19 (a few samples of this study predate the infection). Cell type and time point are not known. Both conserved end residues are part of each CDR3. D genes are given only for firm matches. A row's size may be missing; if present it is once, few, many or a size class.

TGTGCCAGCAGTTACTCCCCTTGGGGGCAGAGTGGCTACACCTTC,CASSYSPWGQSGYTF,TRBV6-5,once,TRBJ1-2,-
TGTGCCAGCAGTTTAGATAGCGGGGGGCCCACAGATACGCAGTATTTT,CASSLDSGGPTDTQYF,TRBV12-3/TRBV12-4,few,TRBJ2-3,TRBD2
TGCGCCAGCAGCTTGGAGACAGTTCTCGCGCCTGAAGCTTTCTTT,CASSLETVLAPEAFF,TRBV5-1,few,TRBJ1-1,-
TGTGCCAGCTCCCCCGTTAGGGAGCCGAACTATGGCTACACCTTC,CASSPVREPNYGYTF,TRBV18,-,TRBJ1-2,-
TGTGCCAGCAGCCAAGAGGTTAACGGACTGAACACTGAAGCTTTCTTT,CASSQEVNGLNTEAFF,TRBV4-2,-,TRBJ1-1,-
TGTGCCAGCGGCGGCACATACAATGAGCAGTTCTTC,CASGGTYNEQFF,TRBV2,-,TRBJ2-1,-
TGTGCCAGCAGCTCTACGGGACCGGGAAATACGCAGTATTTT,CASSSTGPGNTQYF,TRBV7-2,-,TRBJ2-3,-
TGCGCCAGCAGCTCGAGGGACAGCCAAGAGACCCAGTACTTC,CASSSRDSQETQYF,TRBV5-1,-,TRBJ2-5,TRBD1
TGCGCCAGCAGCCAAGGTCAGGGAGACGCCGGGGAGCTGTTTTTT,CASSQGQGDAGELFF,TRBV4-1,many,TRBJ2-2,-
TGTGCCAGCAGTTTTCCCGGACAGTGTACTGGAAACACCATATATTTT,CASSFPGQCTGNTIYF,TRBV27,few,TRBJ1-3,-
TGTGCCAGCCAACCTTTTGGGGACAGAGGAAACACTGAAGCTTTCTTT,CASQPFGDRGNTEAFF,TRBV18,-,TRBJ1-1,TRBD1
TGTGCCAGCAGCCAAGTAGGAGAATCCGGGGAGCTGTTTTTT,CASSQVGESGELFF,TRBV4-2,few,TRBJ2-2,-
TGTGCCAGCAGCGGGCCTAATCGGGAAGCTTTCTTT,CASSGPNREAFF,TRBV11-2,-,TRBJ1-1,-
TGTGCCAGCAGCGGGACAGGGAGAGCCGGGGAGCTGTTTTTT,CASSGTGRAGELFF,TRBV9,few,TRBJ2-2,TRBD1
TGTGCCAGCAGCCAGCGGGGGGGCCTGACAGATACGCAGTATTTT,CASSQRGGLTDTQYF,TRBV7-8,-,TRBJ2-3,TRBD2
TGCAGTGCCGCCGGACAGTTCAATCAGCCCCAGCATTTT,CSAAGQFNQPQHF,TRBV20-1,few,TRBJ1-5,-
TGCGCCAGCAGCTTGGCCCTTCAGGGCCAAGAGACCCAGTACTTC,CASSLALQGQETQYF,TRBV5-1,-,TRBJ2-5,-
TGTGCCAGCAGCCAAGTCCCCACCTACAATGAGCAGTTCTTC,CASSQVPTYNEQFF,TRBV5-4,-,TRBJ2-1,-
TGTGCCATCAGGGGACAGGCCAATCAGCCCCAGCATTTT,CAIRGQANQPQHF,TRBV10-3,-,TRBJ1-5,TRBD1
TGTGCCAGCAGTGAAACCGGGGTTCAAGAGACCCAGTACTTC,CASSETGVQETQYF,TRBV9,many,TRBJ2-5,-
TGTGCCAGCAGCTCCGGACAGCCGGGACAAGGTGAGCAGTTCTTC,CASSSGQPGQGEQFF,TRBV7-2,-,TRBJ2-1,-
TGTGCCAGTACCCCGACAGGGTATATGACTGAAGCTTTCTTT,CASTPTGYMTEAFF,TRBV19,-,TRBJ1-1,TRBD1
TGCAGTGCTAGATCGGGGGGAAGACGGGACACTGAAGCTTTCTTT,CSARSGGRRDTEAFF,TRBV20-1,many,TRBJ1-1,-
TGTGCCAGTAGTATCGGGACAGGGGTGATCACTGAAGCTTTCTTT,CASSIGTGVITEAFF,TRBV19,-,TRBJ1-1,TRBD1
TGCGCCAGCAGCTTAATTTCCGGGGAAGAGACCCAGTACTTC,CASSLISGEETQYF,TRBV5-1,few,TRBJ2-5,-
TGTGCCAGCAGCCAACAGGGCACCGGGGAGCTGTTGTTT,CASSQQGTGELLF,TRBV3-1,-,TRBJ2-2,-